This TCR beta chain appears in the sequencing data of a study of cytomegalovirus exposure and HLA in healthy donors. Trimming removed 7 bases from V and 8 bases from J, with 11 bases in between. The CDR3 has 10 residues. Per germline, CDR1 GTSNPN and CDR2 SVGIG (reference sequence). Primers: 60 Vbeta forward and 13 Jbeta reverse. Profiling relied on immunoSEQ multiplex PCR, and the TCRdb table lists in-frame clones only, not all of them. Of 110,000 or so clones detected, around 78% appear once; the ten largest clones hold roughly 6%. V gene TRBV30 combines with J gene TRBJ1-2, with a weak D call TRBD1 (6 bases). Material: PBMCs. The TCR comes from a male donor in good health and CMV-seronegative. CDR3 DNA: TGTGCCTCAGGGGTTGGCGGCTACACCTTC. This codes for CASGVGGYTF.